This TCR beta chain is drawn from a study of CD8 T cells in Susac syndrome. Random hexamers were used to reverse transcribe the RNA input (0.5 to 1 ug). From the immunoSEQ multiplex PCR reads, TCRdb called clonotypes with MiXCR, one entry per CDR3 protein. This table has about 300,000 distinct CDR3 sequences, approximately 91% appearing once. The V end was cut by 1 base, the J end by 2 bases, with 13 bases between. Germline V gene sequence: CDR1 SGDLS, CDR2 YYNGEE. The CDR3 spans 15 residues. This clonotype was recorded once. The rearrangement joins TRBV9 to TRBJ2-7; D may be TRBD1 (5 bases). The source material was CD8+ T cells from PBMCs. This sequence was found in a human donor with multiple sclerosis. CDR3 residues: CASSVSGSQTYEQYF. The DNA of the CDR3 is TGTGCCAGCAGCGTATCAGGGTCCCAAACCTACGAGCAGTACTTC.